The entry that follows covers one TCR beta chain sequence. This sample was taken from a study of response to subunit inactivated influenza vaccine. TCRdb analysed the RT-PCR reads with MiXCR anew, one entry per CDR3 protein. Of about 540,000 distinct CDR3 sequences listed, roughly 25% were seen once; the top ten hold 2.5% to 3%. The CDR3 consists of 13 residues. Trimming shortened V by 2 bases and J by 4 bases, and 8 bases separated the two germline ends. Looked up from germline, CDR1 is MNHEY and CDR2 is SVGEGT. This same sample was also taken into another study, of T cells expressing NK-cell markers. That paper adds: Generation of TCR beta cDNA was performed by 5'RACE template switching incorporating UMIs. The TCR beta repertoires were obtained from sorted CD3+CD56+NKG2C+, CD3+CD56+NKG2C- and CD3+CD56-NKG2C+ T cells. The authors applied an anti-gamma-delta TCR antibody in several experiments, and it restricted sorting to alpha-beta TCR T cells. The contribution of dominant NKG2C+ clonotypes to CD8+ T cells in a handful of donors was roughly 1.0-7.0%.

This chain uses TRBV6-2 or TRBV6-3 with TRBJ1-2, with TRBD1 as a possible D gene (5 bases). The TCR comes from a man in his fifties who received an inactivated influenza vaccine. The material sequenced was CD4+ T cells sorted from PBMCs, taken less than 13 days after vaccination. CDR3 in DNA: TGTGCCAGCAGTTACACTGACAGCTATGGCTACACCTTC. Its translation is CASSYTDSYGYTF.